This T cell receptor (beta chain) was sequenced in a study of cytomegalovirus exposure and HLA in healthy donors. Whole-study results and caveats: HLA alleles showed associations with 15,000 to 20,000 TCR beta sequences in a later analysis, at a 0.05 false discovery rate. A later analysis found common viral pathogens apparently linked to several of the most significant clusters.

Germline loops: CDR1 SNHLY, CDR2 FYNNEI. This CDR3 is built from 13 residues. V was clipped by 6 bases and J by 8 bases, with 13 bases between them. Comment on this clone: Antigen: not known.

PCR primers comprised 60 Vbeta and 13 Jbeta primers. This table comes from immunoSEQ multiplex PCR, and its TCRdb copy is limited to in-frame clones, with some not included. The table shows 130,000 to 150,000 clones, with 65% to 85% occurring only once. This chain links TRBV2 with TRBJ2-2; possible D gene TRBD1, 5 bases. What was sequenced was PBMCs. This receptor was taken from a woman aged 40 to 49 in good health and CMV-seropositive. In DNA, the CDR3 is TGTGCCAGCAGCGGGCAGGGAAGAGGGGAGCTGTTTTTT. Translating it yields CASSGQGRGELFF.